The source of this T cell receptor (beta chain) is a study of neoadjuvant nivolumab and ipilimumab in lung cancer. Measured with immunoSEQ multiplex PCR; TCRdb has only the in-frame clones, and not every one. The data show 6,500 to 10,000 clones, roughly 80% seen once. V was shortened by 3 bases and J by 3 bases, with 2 bases between the two germline ends. Germline lookup yields CDR1 ENHRY and CDR2 SYGVKD. The CDR3 contains 11 residues. This chain links TRBV10-3 with TRBJ2-5, with D unclear. Source: adjacent normal lung tissue, taken after neoadjuvant nivolumab, alone or with ipilimumab, at or shortly before surgery. The TCR was taken from an adult with non-small cell lung cancer. The CDR3 sequence: CAISEKETQYF. The CDR3 nucleotides are TGTGCCATCAGTGAAAAAGAGACCCAGTACTTC.